The T cell receptor beta chain described here comes from a study of T cell changes during pregnancy in multiple sclerosis. Here immunoSEQ multiplex PCR was the method, and the copy in TCRdb shows in-frame clones only, minus some. The sample shows some 96,000 clones, 80% to 95% of them seen only once. This clone was seen a single time. The clonotype comes from a female donor with multiple sclerosis, enrolled in a pregnancy study. The input for sequencing was peripheral blood, taken after pregnancy.

CDR3 in amino acids: CASGKPGQGIVEQFF. CDR3 DNA sequence: TGTGCCAGCGGAAAACCGGGACAGGGAATAGTTGAGCAGTTCTTC. The chain recombines TRBV6-4 with TRBJ2-1, with 9 bases that match TRBD1. There are 15 residues in the CDR3. CDR1 and CDR2 (germline): MRHNA, SNTAGT. V lost 8 bases and J lost 9; bases outside the gene matches: 14.